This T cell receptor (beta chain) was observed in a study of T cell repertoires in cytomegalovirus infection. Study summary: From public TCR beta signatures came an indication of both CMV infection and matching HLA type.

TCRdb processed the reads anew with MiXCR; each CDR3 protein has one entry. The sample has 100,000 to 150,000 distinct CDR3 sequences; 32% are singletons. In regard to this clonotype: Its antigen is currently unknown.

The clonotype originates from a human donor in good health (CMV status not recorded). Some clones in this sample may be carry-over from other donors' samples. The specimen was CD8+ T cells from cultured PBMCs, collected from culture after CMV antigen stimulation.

The CDR3 DNA is TGCAGCCGTCCACCCACCGAACCTGAAAAACTGTTTTTT. This encodes CSRPPTEPEKLFF. J is TRBJ1-4 and V is TRBV29-1; D is uncertain. V lost 8 bases, J lost 7 bases, and 17 bases lay in between. The CDR3 length is 13 residues. The germline CDR1 and CDR2 sequences are SQVTM and ANQGSEA. Full variable domain (missing parts from reference TRBV29-1 and TRBJ1-4): SAVISQKPSRDICQRGTSLTIQCQVDSQVTMMFWYRQQPGQSLTLIATANQGSEATYESGFVIDKFPISRPNLTFSTLTVSNMSPEDSSIYLCSRPPTEPEKLFFGSGTQLSVL.